Presented here are 21 T cell receptor beta chains from one specimen sequenced in a study of cytomegalovirus exposure and HLA in healthy donors (dated by TCRdb to 2016 to 2017). Libraries were made using the immunoSEQ multiplex PCR assay. A mixture of 60 forward primers for TCR Vbeta segments and 13 reverse primers for TCR Jbeta segments was used in the multiplex PCR. Entries here come from immuneACCESS through TCRdb and include only in-frame sequences with V and J called. Some clones fail to appear in such tables; in the studies checked, an unresolved V gene covers under half of the shortfall, and the cause of the remainder is unknown. The table for this sample lists about 92,000 clones; approximately 71% of them were counted only once. The ten largest clones take up under 3% of the sample. The material sequenced was PBMCs. These receptors came from a man aged 45-65 years in good health and CMV-seronegative.

This sequence joins TRBV19 and TRBJ2-2; 8 bases are a match to TRBD1. V gave up 6 bases and J gave up 2 bases; unmatched junction bases: 5. Germline V gene lookup returns CDR1 LNHDA and CDR2 SQIVND (reference sequence). The CDR3 is 15 residues long. CDR3 nucleotides: TGTGCCAGTAGGGGACAGGCTTACAACACCGGGGAGCTGTTTTTT. Encoded protein: CASRGQAYNTGELFF. The whole variable domain, remainder taken from reference TRBV19 and TRBJ2-2, is DGGITQSPKYLFRKEGQNVTLSCEQNLNHDAMYWYRQDPGQGLRLIYYSQIVNDFQKGDIAEGYSVSREKKESFPLTVTSAQKNPTAFYLCASRGQAYNTGELFFGEGSRLTVL.

Concerning this clone: One end of the junction varies from germline; a read error may be responsible. The chain employs TRBV7-2 and TRBJ2-1; D may be TRBD2 (5 bases). The germline V gene encodes CDR1 SGHTA and CDR2 FQGNSA. The CDR3 spans 13 residues. CDR3 sequence: CASSSGLYNEQFF. In DNA, the CDR3 is TGTGCCAGCAGCTCCGGACTGTACAATGAACAGTTCTTC.

The J gene is TRBJ2-5, the V gene TRBV6-5, with D possibly being TRBD1 (8 bases). This CDR3 contains 13 residues. Germline CDR1 reads MNHEY; CDR2 reads SVGAGI. V was shortened by 8 bases and J by 7 bases, with 17 bases between the two germline ends. The CDR3 sequence: CASRTGRGGTQYF. For the CDR3, the DNA is TGTGCCAGCCGGACAGGGAGGGGGGGGACCCAGTACTTC.

The table lists this clone with a few counts. The rearrangement uses TRBV6-6 and TRBJ1-3, with 7 bases aligning to TRBD1. Germline V gene lookup returns CDR1 MNHNY and CDR2 SVGAGI (reference sequence). The CDR3 sequence is 15 residues long. J gave up 4 bases and V 2 bases, and 5 bases lay outside the gene matches. In nucleotides, the CDR3 is TGTGCCAGCAGTTACACGGGACAGCAGGGAAACACCATATATTTT. The encoded protein is CASSYTGQQGNTIYF.

J is TRBJ1-6 and V is TRBV5-1; weak D call: TRBD1 (6 bases). CDR3 size: 14 residues. The germline V gene encodes CDR1 SGHRS and CDR2 YFSETQ. The V and J ends lost 5 bases and 6 bases respectively, with 12 bases between them. This chain's CDR3 is CASRRTGFNSPLHF. The CDR3 nucleotides read TGCGCCAGCAGACGTACAGGGTTTAATTCACCCCTCCACTTT.

This clone has just a few counts. This likely came from a read error, as a far larger clone is one base away. The same CDR3 also results from other DNA sequences found in this sample. V and J are TRBV7-9 and TRBJ1-1, with TRBD1 as a possible D gene (5 bases). Germline V gene data show CDR1 as SEHNR and CDR2 as FQNEAQ (reference sequence). CDR3 size: 12 residues. The CDR3 here is CASSLDRPEAFF. CDR3 sequence (DNA): TGTGCAAGCAGCTTAGACAGACCTGAAGCTTTCTTT.

The rearrangement links TRBV7-6 to TRBJ1-5; D call uncertain. The germline V gene has CDR1 SGHVS and CDR2 FNYEAQ. V was cut by 2 bases and J by 3 bases, with 5 bases left in between. The CDR3 covers 13 residues. Written as DNA, the CDR3 is TGTGCCAGCAGCTTACGGTACAATCAGCCCCAGCATTTT. Translated: CASSLRYNQPQHF.

V is TRBV10-3 and J is TRBJ2-7, with TRBD1 identical over 10 bases. Germline CDR1 reads ENHRY; CDR2 reads SYGVKD. The junction had 9 bases not matched to a gene; V was cut back by 0 bases and J by 4 bases. The CDR3 sequence is 17 residues long. This CDR3 reads CAISESSGTGVFYEQYF. Written as DNA, the CDR3 is TGTGCCATCAGTGAGTCGTCCGGGACAGGGGTGTTTTACGAGCAGTACTTC.

This rearrangement joins TRBV7-9 to TRBJ2-3; TRBD2 matches 9 bases. Germline assignment: CDR1 SEHNR and CDR2 FQNEAQ (reference sequence). V lost 10 bases to trimming and J lost 2 bases; unmatched junction nucleotides: 10. The length of the CDR3 is 15 residues. The CDR3 sequence is CATEASGGFTDTQYF. In DNA form, the CDR3 reads TGTGCCACCGAGGCCAGCGGGGGGTTCACAGATACGCAGTATTTT. Drawing the rest from reference TRBV7-9 and TRBJ2-3, the complete variable domain is DTGVSQNPRHKITKRGQNVTFRCDPISEHNRLYWYRQTLGQGPEFLTYFQNEAQLEKSRLLSDRFSAERPKGSFSTLEIQRTEQGDSAMYLCATEASGGFTDTQYFGPGTRLTVL.

V and J are TRBV6-5 and TRBJ2-3; 8 positions match TRBD2. V trimming: 6 bases; J trimming: 1 base; junction bases outside the gene matches: 3. Germline V gene lookup returns CDR1 MNHEY and CDR2 SVGAGI. The CDR3 totals 14 residues. CDR3 sequence: CASSPRGGTDTQYF. CDR3 DNA sequence: TGTGCCAGCAGCCCGCGGGGGGGCACAGATACGCAGTATTTT.

The CDR3 loop is CSASGATNEKLFF. The CDR3 DNA reads TGCAGCGCTTCAGGTGCAACTAATGAAAAACTGTTTTTT. This chain joins TRBV29-1 and TRBJ1-4; D gene ambiguous. The CDR3 has 13 amino acids. Germline V CDR1 and CDR2: SQVTM, ANQGSEA. The V end was cut by 7 bases, the J end by 0 bases, with 9 bases between.

The chain recombines TRBV4-2 with TRBJ2-4; tentatively, D is TRBD1 (6 bases). The CDR3 loop spans 15 amino acids. Germline V gene sequence: CDR1 LGHNA, CDR2 YNFKEQ. Trimming removed 1 base at V and 6 bases at J, with 13 bases between. Here the CDR3 reads CASSQVGRGLNIQYF. The CDR3 region has the DNA TGTGCCAGCAGCCAAGTCGGAAGGGGGTTAAACATTCAGTACTTC.

The rearrangement joins TRBV11-3 to TRBJ1-5; 9 bases align to TRBD1. The CDR3 covers 15 residues. Germline V CDR1 and CDR2: SGHNT, YENEEA. V shed 5 bases, J shed 1 base, and the junction held 3 bases outside the gene matches. The CDR3 DNA sequence: TGTGCCAGCAGCCCAGGACAGGGGAGCAATCAGCCCCAGCATTTT. The encoded protein is CASSPGQGSNQPQHF. The full variable domain, completed using reference TRBV11-3 and TRBJ1-5, is EAGVVQSPRYKIIEKKQPVAFWCNPISGHNTLYWYLQNLGQGPELLIRYENEEAVDDSQLPKDRFSAERLKGVDSTLKIQPAELGDSAVYLCASSPGQGSNQPQHFGDGTRLSIL.

This chain joins TRBV15 and TRBJ1-3; 9 nucleotides match TRBD1. The ends lost 4 bases at V and 2 bases at J; junction bases unmatched: 12. Germline V CDR1 and CDR2: LNHNV, YYDKDF (reference sequence). This CDR3 is 18 amino acids long. The CDR3 coding sequence is TGTGCCACCAGCAAAAACCCGAAAACAGGGGGCACTGGAAACACCATATATTTT. Its protein product is CATSKNPKTGGTGNTIYF.

The chain joins TRBV30 to TRBJ2-3, with 10 nucleotides matching TRBD2. Germline V gives CDR1 GTSNPN, CDR2 SVGIG (reference sequence). This CDR3 contains 14 residues. The trim removed 8 bases at V and 5 bases at J, leaving 10 bases unmatched. The CDR3 loop reads CAREERGGLDTQYF. The DNA for the CDR3 is TGTGCCAGAGAAGAGCGGGGGGGCCTAGATACGCAGTATTTT.

The chain uses TRBV11-2 and TRBJ2-3; maybe TRBD2 (6 bases). This CDR3 has 16 residues. The V end lost 2 bases, the J end lost 3 bases, and 15 bases lay between the germline ends. CDR1 and CDR2 from the germline V gene are SGHAT and FQNNGV. CDR3 coding DNA: TGTGCCAGCAGCTTAATAGGCGGGATTAGAACAGATACGCAGTATTTT. Protein: CASSLIGGIRTDTQYF.

The V call is TRBV27, the J call TRBJ1-5; 10 positions match TRBD1. CDR3 size: 13 residues. The junction had 5 bases not matched to a gene; V was cut back by 7 bases and J by 8 bases. CDR1 and CDR2 (germline): MNHEY, SMNVEV (reference sequence). The DNA of the CDR3 is TGTGCCAGCACCCGGACAGGGGGAGAGCCCCAGCATTTT. Encoded protein: CASTRTGGEPQHF.

The sample holds one count of this clone. CDR3 coding DNA: TGTGCCAGTAGTCGGGACAGGAGCTCCTACAATGAGCAGTTCTTC. Translated, it gives CASSRDRSSYNEQFF. The V and J genes are TRBV19 and TRBJ2-1, with 8 bases lining up with TRBD1. Germline V gene sequence: CDR1 LNHDA, CDR2 SQIVND (reference sequence). V was clipped by 5 bases and J by 0 bases; unmatched bases: 3. This CDR3 has 15 amino acids.

This clone is a singleton in its sample. This chain links TRBV5-4 with TRBJ2-2; 8 nucleotides agree with TRBD1. The V gene's germline CDR1 is SGHNT and CDR2 YYREEE (reference sequence). V lost 6 bases to trimming and J lost 7 bases; unmatched junction nucleotides: 5. There are 13 residues in the CDR3. This CDR3 reads CASKRDRIGELFF. The DNA for the CDR3 is TGTGCCAGCAAAAGGGACAGGATCGGGGAGCTGTTTTTT.

This chain uses TRBV9 with TRBJ2-6; 8 bases are shared with TRBD2. The CDR3 runs to 15 residues. V was pared by 4 bases and J by 2 bases, with 2 bases of the junction left unmatched. CDR1 SGDLS and CDR2 YYNGEE come from the germline V gene. CDR3 DNA sequence: TGTGCCAGCAGCCGGGGGGGGGCTGGGGCCAACGTCCTGACTTTC. Amino acids: CASSRGGAGANVLTF.

The chain employs TRBV4-2 and TRBJ1-2; D is unresolved. From germline, CDR1 is LGHNA and CDR2 YNFKEQ. The CDR3 is made up of 13 amino acids. V lost 4 bases and J lost 5, with 11 bases in between. CDR3 protein: CASSPGGEYGYTF. CDR3 DNA sequence: TGTGCCAGCAGCCCTGGCGGGGAATATGGCTACACCTTC.